This entry describes one T cell receptor beta chain. Its antigen is undetermined. Produced via immunoSEQ multiplex PCR; TCRdb's table is partial and in-frame only. The sample records around 2,000,000 clones, over 85% being singletons. The sample comes from a study of shared clonotypes between healthy human individuals. CD45RO-negative, CCR7-positively selected cells formed the naive CD8 fraction, excluding terminally differentiated effector memory CD45RA+ cells. The CDR3 contains 16 residues. V dropped 6 bases and J dropped 1 base, with 18 bases sitting between them. Germline V gene data show CDR1 as MDHEN and CDR2 as SYDVKM. The study's findings and limits: Only blood underwent sampling, and tissue repertoires likely differ.

The sequence came from a man between 18 and 29 years old in good health. The chain is built from TRBV28 and TRBJ1-1, with D uncertain. The sequencing sample was made of naive CD8+ T cells sorted from blood. The CDR3 protein is CASRPGRFEWNTEAFF. The CDR3 DNA reads TGTGCCAGCAGACCCGGGAGATTTGAGTGGAACACTGAAGCTTTCTTT.